This T cell receptor beta chain is from a study of T cells in Graves' hyperthyroidism and ophthalmopathy. On this clonotype itself: Antigen: not known.

Findings and limits, study-wide: Most expanded thyroid clonotypes above 0.001 also appeared in blood. Ophthalmopathy was model-predicted a median about 6 months pre-onset.

Researchers amplified the TCR beta CDR3 regions from RNA transcripts. HTBI primers were used for first-round RT-PCR of the TCR CDR3. TCRdb re-derived calls from the multiplex PCR reads in MiXCR, one entry per CDR3 protein. Of hundreds of thousands of distinct CDR3 sequences listed, 38% are singletons. A roughly 9.3 ml volume of fresh peripheral blood provided the PBMCs. CDR3 length: 16 amino acids. Germline lookup yields CDR1 SQVTM and CDR2 ANQGSEA. Trimming at V came to 6 bases and at J to 2 bases, leaving 15 bases not matched to a gene. This chain uses TRBV29-1 with TRBJ2-5; TRBD2 matches at 7 bases. Sequences were obtained from blood. The origin of this receptor is a man in his late teens or twenties with Graves' hyperthyroidism. The CDR3 spells CSVVDSGSIKQETQYF. The CDR3 DNA follows: TGCAGCGTAGTCGATAGCGGGTCCATTAAACAAGAGACCCAGTACTTC. The variable domain in full, with the rest retrieved from reference TRBV29-1 and TRBJ2-5, is SAVISQKPSRDICQRGTSLTIQCQVDSQVTMMFWYRQQPGQSLTLIATANQGSEATYESGFVIDKFPISRPNLTFSTLTVSNMSPEDSSIYLCSVVDSGSIKQETQYFGPGTRLLVL.